The 22 T cell receptor beta chains given below trace back to one sample, sequenced in a study of persistence of HIV-infected CD4 T cells. The stimulus was an HIV-1 Gag 15-mer peptide pool, about 1 ug/peptide/mL. CD40L/CD69 double-negative CD45RO-high memory CD4+ T cells were collected. The immunoSEQ assay was version 4, run in survey mode. TCRdb's copy holds only in-frame clones and misses some; the assay was immunoSEQ multiplex PCR. Of 50,000 to 65,000 clones listed, about 81% were seen once; the top ten hold under 2%. The antigens for these receptors are not known. This specimen consisted of CD4+ T cells sorted from PBMCs after 18-hour stimulation, obtained from a patient who received antiretroviral therapy. Every receptor here comes from an adult man with HIV who was CMV-seropositive.

The genes are TRBV5-5 and TRBJ1-6, with 8 bases identical to TRBD1. With V trimmed by 4 bases and J by 8 bases, 8 bases remained unmatched. The CDR3 runs to 15 residues. Germline V gene sequence: CDR1 SGHKS, CDR2 YYEKEE (reference sequence). The DNA of the CDR3 is TGTGCCAGCAGCCCCTGGACAGGGTTAGATTCACCCCTCCACTTT. Residues: CASSPWTGLDSPLHF. The full variable domain, in which reference TRBV5-5 and TRBJ1-6 provide the parts outside the CDR3, is DAGVTQSPTHLIKTRGQQVTLRCSPISGHKSVSWYQQVLGQGPQFIFQYYEKEERGRGNFPDRFSARQFPNYSSELNVNALLLGDSALYLCASSPWTGLDSPLHFGNGTRLTVT.

The chain links TRBV9 to TRBJ2-1; D possibly corresponds to TRBD1 (6 bases). Looked up from germline, CDR1 is SGDLS and CDR2 is YYNGEE. The CDR3 is made up of 16 amino acids. The V end lost 4 bases, the J end lost 4 bases, and 18 bases lay between the germline ends. The CDR3 region has the DNA TGTGCCAGCAGCACCCAGGGGACGGTCCTATACAATGAGCAGTTCTTC. This gives the protein CASSTQGTVLYNEQFF. The variable domain in full, completed from reference TRBV9 and TRBJ2-1, reads DSGVTQTPKHLITATGQRVTLRCSPRSGDLSVYWYQQSLDQGLQFLIQYYNGEERAKGNILERFSAQQFPDLHSELNLSSLELGDSALYFCASSTQGTVLYNEQFFGPGTRLTVL.

The CDR3 is CASSSDRAGELFF. CDR3 sequence (DNA): TGTGCCAGCAGCTCGGACAGGGCCGGGGAGCTGTTTTTT. The gene calls are TRBV5-4 and TRBJ2-2; 8 positions agree with TRBD1. The CDR3 consists of 13 residues. Trimming took 3 bases from V and 6 from J; bases not matched to a gene: 1. Germline loops: CDR1 SGHNT, CDR2 YYREEE (reference sequence).

As regards this clone: With a much larger clone just one base away, this may be a read error. This sequence joins TRBV28 and TRBJ1-1; unclear D gene. Trimming removed 1 base from V and 3 bases from J, with 0 bases in between. The CDR3 is 11 residues long. Germline-derived CDR1 and CDR2 are MDHEN and SYDVKM. The CDR3 loop is CASSLYTEAFF. The CDR3 nucleotides are TGTGCCAGCAGTTTATACACTGAAGCTTTCTTT. Full variable domain (remainder filled in from reference TRBV28 and TRBJ1-1): DVKVTQSSRYLVKRTGEKVFLECVQDMDHENMFWYRQDPGLGLRLIYFSYDVKMKEKGDIPEGYSVSREKKERFSLILESASTNQTSMYLCASSLYTEAFFGQGTRLTVV.

This clone was detected only once. This chain connects TRBV6-6 to TRBJ2-1; either TRBD1 or TRBD2 may fit D (6 bases each). The CDR3 totals 15 residues. The germline V and J ends were trimmed by 10 bases and 2 bases, with 18 bases remaining between them. Germline assignment: CDR1 MNHNY and CDR2 SVGAGI (reference sequence). Written as DNA, the CDR3 is TGTGCCACAAAACGGGGGACAAACACCTACAATGAGCAGTTCTTC. Translated: CATKRGTNTYNEQFF.

The chain joins TRBV14 to TRBJ1-1; D is perhaps TRBD1 (5 bases). V shed 2 bases and J shed 0 bases, with 10 bases lying between them. Germline V gene data show CDR1 as SGHDN and CDR2 as FVKESK. This CDR3 comprises 15 residues. CDR3 coding DNA: TGTGCCAGCAGCCAACGACAGAACATGAACACTGAAGCTTTCTTT. Encoded protein: CASSQRQNMNTEAFF.

The chain links TRBV6-2 or TRBV6-3 to TRBJ1-4; D unresolved. V gave up 2 bases and J gave up 6 bases, with 10 bases separating them. The CDR3 covers 14 residues. CDR1 MNHEY and CDR2 SVGEGT come from the germline V gene. The CDR3 region is CASSYNMRHEKLFF. CDR3 in DNA: TGTGCCAGCAGTTACAACATGAGACATGAAAAACTGTTTTTT.

For the CDR3, the DNA is TGTGCCAGCAGCTTAACGGCAGGGGATAATTCACCCCTCCACTTT. Translated, it gives CASSLTAGDNSPLHF. V usage is TRBV7-9 and J usage is TRBJ1-6; D may be TRBD1 (6 bases). The V gene's germline CDR1 is SEHNR and CDR2 FQNEAQ (reference sequence). The CDR3 sequence is 15 residues long. Trimming took off 2 bases at V and 5 bases at J, with 10 bases between the two ends.

The rearrangement links TRBV4-1 to TRBJ1-1; D is ambiguous. Germline V lookup: CDR1 MGHRA, CDR2 YSYEKL. V dropped 1 base and J dropped 3 bases, with 6 bases sitting between them. There are 13 residues in the CDR3. This CDR3 is CASSQVVDTEAFF. The CDR3 nucleotides are TGCGCCAGCAGCCAAGTAGTCGACACTGAAGCTTTCTTT.

The chain recombines TRBV6-5 with TRBJ1-3, with D maybe TRBD1 (5 bases). V shed 11 bases and J shed 2 bases, with 19 bases lying between them. This CDR3 has 15 residues. Germline values: CDR1 MNHEY, CDR2 SVGAGI. CDR3 residues: CASSRGLSAGNTIYF. The CDR3 bases are TGTGCCTCCTCTAGGGGTTTGAGCGCTGGAAACACCATATATTTT.

The chain uses TRBV6-5 and TRBJ1-2, with D uncertain. The CDR3 spans 14 residues. Trimming removed 2 bases from V and 4 bases from J, with 11 bases in between. Germline V gene sequence: CDR1 MNHEY, CDR2 SVGAGI. The CDR3 loop reads CASSYGVSLYGYTF. The CDR3 region has the DNA TGTGCCAGCAGTTACGGGGTAAGCCTCTATGGCTACACCTTC.

This clone rates as medium-sized. The chain recombines TRBV4-1 with TRBJ1-6; 8 bases agree with TRBD1. V was clipped by 6 bases and J by 9 bases; unmatched bases: 7. From germline, CDR1 is MGHRA and CDR2 YSYEKL. The CDR3 covers 14 residues. CDR3: CASRSTGAVSPLHF. The CDR3 DNA sequence: TGCGCCAGCAGGTCGACAGGGGCCGTTTCACCCCTCCACTTT.

This clone was seen a few times. The chain links TRBV7-9 to TRBJ1-5; 9 bases line up with TRBD1. Looked up from germline, CDR1 is SEHNR and CDR2 is FQNEAQ (reference sequence). The length of the CDR3 is 14 residues. V lost 4 bases to trimming and J lost 6 bases; unmatched junction nucleotides: 4. DNA for the CDR3: TGTGCCAGCAGCTCGGACAGGGGAAGTCAGCCCCAGCATTTT. It yields the protein CASSSDRGSQPQHF. Variable domain in full (rest from reference TRBV7-9 and TRBJ1-5): DTGVSQNPRHKITKRGQNVTFRCDPISEHNRLYWYRQTLGQGPEFLTYFQNEAQLEKSRLLSDRFSAERPKGSFSTLEIQRTEQGDSAMYLCASSSDRGSQPQHFGDGTRLSIL.

The chain uses TRBV15 and TRBJ1-3, with TRBD1 as a possible D gene (5 bases). Germline loops: CDR1 LNHNV, CDR2 YYDKDF (reference sequence). V was trimmed by 3 bases and J by 8 bases, leaving 23 bases between them. This CDR3 is built from 17 residues. The CDR3, as DNA: TGTGCCACCAGCAGCCTAAAAGGGGCCTTCCCTTGGGACACCATATATTTT. This codes for CATSSLKGAFPWDTIYF.

This chain links TRBV2 with TRBJ2-1; 8 bases are shared with TRBD2. Germline-derived CDR1 and CDR2 are SNHLY and FYNNEI. V was clipped by 6 bases and J by 10 bases; unmatched bases: 8. This CDR3 region has 13 residues. This CDR3 reads CASRNGGAEEQFF. CDR3 bases: TGTGCCAGCAGAAACGGGGGGGCCGAGGAGCAGTTCTTC.

This chain links TRBV4-2 with TRBJ2-1, with 8 bases matching TRBD1. This CDR3 contains 17 residues. Germline V gives CDR1 LGHNA, CDR2 YNFKEQ. V gave up 0 bases and J gave up 5 bases; unmatched junction bases: 9. The CDR3 protein is CASSQDTNRGAHNEQFF. The DNA of the CDR3 is TGTGCCAGCAGCCAAGACACGAACAGGGGGGCTCACAATGAGCAGTTCTTC.

This clone has just one count. This chain connects TRBV5-1 to TRBJ1-6; D ambiguous. Trimming removed 6 bases from V and 4 bases from J, with 11 bases in between. Germline-derived CDR1 and CDR2 are SGHRS and YFSETQ. The CDR3 is 14 amino acids. DNA for the CDR3: TGCGCCAGCACCCCGGACCTATATAATTCACCCCTCCACTTT. This encodes CASTPDLYNSPLHF.

V gene TRBV24-1 combines with J gene TRBJ2-3, with D possibly TRBD2 on 7 matching bases. The CDR3 loop spans 16 amino acids. CDR1 is KGHDR, CDR2 SFDVKD, per germline. V dropped 1 base and J dropped 5 bases, with 15 bases sitting between them. CDR3: CATSDFRGARIDTQYF. The CDR3 nucleotides are TGTGCCACCAGTGATTTTCGGGGGGCTAGGATAGATACGCAGTATTTT.

This chain links TRBV18 with TRBJ2-1; no clear D. V lost 4 bases and J 0 bases, leaving 10 bases between the germline ends. The V gene's germline CDR1 is KGHSH and CDR2 LQKENI. This CDR3 comprises 15 residues. The CDR3 reads CASSLSASSYNEQFF. In DNA, the CDR3 is TGTGCCAGCTCACTCTCCGCGTCCTCCTACAATGAGCAGTTCTTC.

The rearrangement joins TRBV18 to TRBJ2-6; 7 positions agree with TRBD1. Germline CDR1 reads KGHSH; CDR2 reads LQKENI. V shed 3 bases and J 0 bases; nucleotides not matched to a gene: 11. This CDR3 is built from 19 residues. In nucleotides, the CDR3 is TGTGCCAGCTCACCTATTACAGGGGCCTTCAGCTCTGGGGCCAACGTCCTGACTTTC. This codes for CASSPITGAFSSGANVLTF.

The table lists this clone with a few counts. The chain carries TRBV5-5 and TRBJ1-2; D call uncertain. Per germline, CDR1 SGHKS and CDR2 YYEKEE (reference sequence). This CDR3 spans 16 amino acids. Trimming removed 4 bases at V and 1 base at J, with 17 bases between. Here the CDR3 reads CASSRDPDAFNYGYTF. CDR3 DNA: TGTGCCAGCAGCCGGGATCCTGACGCATTTAACTATGGCTACACCTTC.

With regard to this clone: A read error may account for a junction end that differs from germline. The chain has TRBV3-1 (or the pseudogene TRBV3-2) and TRBJ2-7; a possible D gene is TRBD1 (6 bases). The germline gives CDR1 LGHDT, CDR2 YNNKEL (reference sequence). The CDR3 is made up of 11 amino acids. This chain's CDR3 is CASSQGRQEVF. CDR3 bases: TGTGCCAGCAGCCAAGGAAGACAGGAAGTCTTC.